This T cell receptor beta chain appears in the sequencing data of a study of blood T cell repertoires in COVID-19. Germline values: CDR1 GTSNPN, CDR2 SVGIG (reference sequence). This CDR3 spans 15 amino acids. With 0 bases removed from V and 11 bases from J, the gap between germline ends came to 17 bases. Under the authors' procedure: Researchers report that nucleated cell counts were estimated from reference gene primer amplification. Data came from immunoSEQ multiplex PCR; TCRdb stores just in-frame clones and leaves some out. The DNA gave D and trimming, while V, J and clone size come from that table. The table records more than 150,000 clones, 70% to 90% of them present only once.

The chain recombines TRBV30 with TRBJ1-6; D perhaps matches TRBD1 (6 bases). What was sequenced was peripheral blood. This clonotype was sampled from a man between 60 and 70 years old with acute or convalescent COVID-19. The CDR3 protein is CAWSVGGQGVTPLHF. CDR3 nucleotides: TGTGCCTGGAGTGTGGGGGGGCAGGGTGTGACACCCCTCCACTTT.